Here is one T cell receptor beta chain with its context. These data come from a study of identical twins. Template switching supplied a universal primer site; unique molecular identifiers were carried on the cDNA. TCRdb passed the 5' RACE reads through MiXCR, listing each CDR3 protein once. The sample holds fewer than 650,000 distinct CDR3 sequences, around 7.5% seen once. Losses at the gene ends were 3 bases for V and 2 bases for J; bases not matched to a gene: 5. Germline V gene data show CDR1 as DFQATT and CDR2 as SNEGSKA (reference sequence). This CDR3 contains 14 residues. The data also belong to a second study, concerning yellow fever vaccine responses in identical twins.

The sequenced sample was PBMCs. The TCR sequence derives from a woman aged 18-29 years in good health. This chain joins TRBV20-1 and TRBJ1-1, with TRBD1 identical over 8 bases. The CDR3 loop reads CSARRQGANTEAFF. As DNA, the CDR3 is TGCAGTGCTAGGCGTCAGGGGGCCAACACTGAAGCTTTCTTT.